This T cell receptor (beta chain) was found in a study of tumor-infiltrating lymphocytes in oesophageal squamous cell carcinoma. In its sample, this clonotype is medium-sized (0.01 to 0.1%). TCRdb recomputed calls from the PCR reads with MiXCR, one row per CDR3 protein. The sample has some 15,000 distinct CDR3 sequences; approximately 45% are singletons. CDR3 length: 15 residues. The V gene lost 5 bases and the J gene lost 2 bases, with 13 bases spanning the gap. Sample: blood. This sequence originates from a male donor with esophageal squamous cell carcinoma. The chain couples TRBV12-3 or TRBV12-4 to TRBJ2-1; D may be TRBD1 (6 bases). The CDR3 loop is CASSLRGGPYNEQFF. CDR3 nucleotide sequence: TGTGCCAGCAGTCTCAGAGGGGGACCCTACAATGAGCAGTTCTTC.